This TCR beta chain was captured by sequencing in a study of control samples from healthy donors and cancer patients. Data came from immunoSEQ multiplex PCR; TCRdb stores just in-frame clones and leaves some out. This sample's table reports some 190,000 clones. CDR3 length: 14 residues. The germline V gene encodes CDR1 MNHEY and CDR2 SMNVEV (reference sequence). Germline trimming cut 1 base from V and 8 bases from J; bases unmatched to any gene: 5. The chain combines TRBV27 with TRBJ2-3, with TRBD2 matching 8 bases. Material for sequencing was blood. The sequence was obtained from a woman in her twenties or thirties in good health. The CDR3 here is CASSLYGGAITQYF. The CDR3 nucleotides read TGTGCCAGCAGTTTATACGGGGGGGCTATTACGCAGTATTTT.